This T cell receptor (beta chain) was sequenced for a study of blood T cell repertoires in COVID-19. Looking at the study overall: PBMCs, B-cell-depleted T cells, or T cells provided the cDNA or gDNA that made up the material.

Clones were read by immunoSEQ multiplex PCR, and TCRdb kept only the in-frame ones, dropping some. This table has fewer than 40,000 clones, approximately 90% appearing once. This TCR came from a woman older than 75 with active or convalescent COVID-19. The specimen sequenced was peripheral blood.

CDR3 sequence: CASSDGSYGYTF. DNA of the CDR3: TGCGCCAGCAGTGACGGGTCGTATGGCTACACCTTC. The chain employs TRBV10-1 and TRBJ1-2; no clear D. Germline V CDR1 and CDR2: WNHNN, SYGVQD (reference sequence). The CDR3 spans 12 residues. V lost 3 bases and J lost 5, with 7 bases in between.